This T cell receptor (beta chain) was sequenced for a study of OX40 agonist ivuxolimab in advanced cancers. Looking at the study overall: Age averaged 60 years (range roughly 23 to 80), and around 87% were male. General study findings and limits: Expanded clones belonging to CD8+ T cells outnumbered, on average, those of CD4+. The CD4+ and CD8+ T cells in the blood had expanded clonally by week 6 at 0.1 to 3.0 mg/kg.

This clone was seen only once. As yet, its antigen is unknown. This CDR3 is 14 amino acids long. V was clipped by 5 bases and J by 6 bases, with 13 bases between them. Germline V gives CDR1 LGHNA, CDR2 YSLEER. Sequenced by immunoSEQ multiplex PCR; TCRdb stores in-frame clones only, minus some. The table records some 100,000 clones, approximately 80% of them present only once. The chain couples TRBV4-3 to TRBJ2-2; either TRBD1 or TRBD2 may fit D (6 bases each). Source: CD4+ or CD8+ T cells sorted from blood, taken in a trial of the OX40 agonist ivuxolimab. The clonotype comes from an adult with an advanced solid tumor such as melanoma, head and neck, liver or kidney cancer. The CDR3 reads CASSLGGKSGELFF. The CDR3, as DNA: TGCGCCAGCAGCTTAGGGGGGAAATCCGGGGAGCTGTTTTTT.